Included here is one T cell receptor beta chain sequence, with context. Individuals aged roughly 18 to 95 years were recruited from approximately 22 US areas. Participants' reported clinical history set cohort assignment. The protocol was immunoSEQ multiplex PCR, while the TCRdb copy is restricted to in-frame clones and leaves out a portion. The sample has hundreds of thousands of clones; around 87% are singletons. The data stem from a study of blood T cell repertoires in COVID-19. Study in general: The samples span acute and convalescent COVID-19 from the United States, Italy and Spain.

The CDR3 runs 16 residues. The V gene's germline CDR1 is KGHSH and CDR2 LQKENI. V was cut by 2 bases and J by 2 bases, with 12 bases left in between. The sequencing sample was made of PBMCs or T cells enriched from blood (not recorded which). This sequence was found in a man aged 25-40 years who had recovered from COVID-19. The chain is built from TRBV18 and TRBJ2-2, with D possibly TRBD2 on 6 matching bases. CDR3 sequence reads: CASSPRDGTNTGELFF. The CDR3 DNA sequence: TGTGCCAGCTCACCAAGGGACGGGACTAACACCGGGGAGCTGTTTTTT.